Listed here are 17 T cell receptor beta chains from one sample, sequenced in a study of response to subunit inactivated influenza vaccine. A single record per CDR3 protein comes from TCRdb applying MiXCR to the RT-PCR reads. Of about 530,000 distinct CDR3 sequences in the sample, approximately 12% were seen once. The sequencing here drew on PBMCs from blood, taken on the day of vaccination. Source of these receptors: a man over 45 who received an inactivated influenza vaccine.

This rearrangement joins TRBV3-1 to TRBJ2-3; D is ambiguous. The germline CDR1 and CDR2 sequences are LGHDT and YNNKEL (reference sequence). The V gene lost 4 bases and the J gene lost 6 bases, with 17 bases spanning the gap. This CDR3 has 15 amino acids. The chain's CDR3 is CASSPDSAMEDTQYF. The CDR3 DNA reads as TGTGCCAGCAGCCCTGACTCCGCCATGGAGGATACGCAGTATTTT.

CDR3 DNA sequence: TGTGCCAGCAGGATGGGCGGGGTCCGGTCTGGAAACACCATATATTTT. Its protein product is CASRMGGVRSGNTIYF. The chain carries TRBV2 and TRBJ1-3, with no clear D. Germline CDR1 is SNHLY and CDR2 is FYNNEI. This CDR3 comprises 16 residues. The V end was cut by 6 bases, the J end by 1 base, with 16 bases between.

The sample holds many counts of this clonotype. As DNA, the CDR3 is TGTGCCAGCAGTACCTACCTAGCTGGCGGCACAGATACGCAGTATTTT. Translated: CASSTYLAGGTDTQYF. This sequence joins TRBV12-3 or TRBV12-4 and TRBJ2-3; D possibly corresponds to TRBD2 (5 bases). The CDR3 loop spans 16 amino acids. Trimming left V 5 bases short and J 1 base short, with 16 bases between.

J is TRBJ2-5 and V is TRBV12-3 or TRBV12-4; TRBD2 agrees at 7 bases. Germline trimming cut 7 bases from V and 5 bases from J; bases unmatched to any gene: 10. The CDR3 loop spans 14 amino acids. The CDR3 bases are TGTGCCAGCACCCCTAGTGGGGGGGGGGAGACCCAGTACTTC. It is translated as CASTPSGGGETQYF.

The gene calls are TRBV20-1 and TRBJ2-1; 16 bases fit TRBD2. CDR3 length equals 16 residues. V gave up 5 bases and J gave up 8 bases; unmatched junction bases: 9. Germline V gene lookup returns CDR1 DFQATT and CDR2 SNEGSKA (reference sequence). CDR3 DNA: TGCAGTGCTTGGGGACTAGCGGGAGGGCCGGTCGATGAGCAGTTCTTC. The encoded protein is CSAWGLAGGPVDEQFF.

This clonotype was counted at least ten times. This chain links TRBV6-1 with TRBJ2-2, with TRBD1 matching 8 bases. V dropped 7 bases and J dropped 6; count of bases not matched to a gene: 13. This CDR3 contains 16 residues. The germline gives CDR1 MNHNS, CDR2 SASEGT. CDR3 residues: CASIGNGQGSAGELFF. CDR3 in DNA: TGTGCCAGCATTGGTAATGGACAGGGTAGCGCCGGGGAGCTGTTTTTT.

This chain links TRBV15 with TRBJ2-5; possibly TRBD2 for D (6 bases). The CDR3 length is 17 residues. CDR1 and CDR2 from the germline V gene are LNHNV and YYDKDF (reference sequence). The V gene lost 1 base and the J gene lost 2 bases, with 17 bases spanning the gap. CDR3 nucleotides: TGTGCCACCAGCAGAGTAGGTGGTAGCGGATCTCAAGAGACCCAGTACTTC. It translates to CATSRVGGSGSQETQYF.

The chain employs TRBV28 and TRBJ1-2; unclear D gene. Per germline, CDR1 MDHEN and CDR2 SYDVKM. CDR3 length equals 14 residues. Trimming shortened V by 2 bases and J by 3 bases, and 10 bases separated the two germline ends. CDR3 DNA sequence: TGTGCCAGCAGTTTAGTGGAGAACCACTATGGCTACACCTTC. Translated, it gives CASSLVENHYGYTF.

This clonotype has a handful of counts. The chain employs TRBV9 and TRBJ2-2; TRBD1 might be the D (6 bases). The V gene lost 7 bases and the J gene lost 0 bases, with 10 bases spanning the gap. CDR3 length: 14 residues. Germline lookup yields CDR1 SGDLS and CDR2 YYNGEE. The CDR3 DNA is TGTGCCAGCCGCCGACAGGCGAACACCGGGGAGCTGTTTTTT. Protein product: CASRRQANTGELFF.

This clonotype was found a few times. The chain recombines TRBV30 with TRBJ2-3; weak D call: TRBD1 (7 bases). Trimming pared 2 bases from V and 0 bases from J, leaving 15 bases between. CDR1 and CDR2 from the germline V gene are GTSNPN and SVGIG (reference sequence). The CDR3 contains 16 residues. The CDR3 sequence: CAWSTRDRSSTDTQYF. The CDR3 DNA sequence: TGTGCCTGGAGTACGCGGGACAGATCAAGCACAGATACGCAGTATTTT.

The gene calls are TRBV6-1 and TRBJ2-5; tentative D call: TRBD1 (6 bases). This CDR3 region has 14 residues. Looked up from germline, CDR1 is MNHNS and CDR2 is SASEGT. Deletions cut 5 bases from V and 5 bases from J, with 15 bases between. CDR3 sequence reads: CASSRAARGETQYF. In DNA, the CDR3 is TGTGCCAGCAGTCGCGCGGCCAGGGGCGAGACCCAGTACTTC.

The chain is built from TRBV5-1 and TRBJ2-1, with TRBD2 matching 8 bases. The CDR3 has 16 amino acids. Germline CDR1 and CDR2: SGHRS and YFSETQ. With V trimmed by 0 bases and J by 8 bases, 10 bases remained unmatched. This chain's CDR3 is CASSLAPAGVPDEQFF. CDR3 nucleotide sequence: TGCGCCAGCAGCTTGGCCCCAGCGGGAGTTCCCGATGAGCAGTTCTTC. The full variable domain, completed using reference TRBV5-1 and TRBJ2-1, is KAGVTQTPRYLIKTRGQQVTLSCSPISGHRSVSWYQQTPGQGLQFLFEYFSETQRNKGNFPGRFSGRQFSNSRSEMNVSTLELGDSALYLCASSLAPAGVPDEQFFGPGTRLTVL.

The chain employs TRBV6-2 or TRBV6-3 and TRBJ2-1; TRBD2 aligns across 9 bases. Germline loops: CDR1 MNHEY, CDR2 SVGEGT. This CDR3 is 15 amino acids long. Trimming at V came to 6 bases and at J to 8 bases, leaving 11 bases not matched to a gene. CDR3 loop: CASRQTGTSIYEQFF. CDR3 sequence (DNA): TGTGCCAGCAGGCAAACCGGGACTAGCATCTATGAGCAGTTCTTC.

This clonotype has ten or more counts. This CDR3 reads CASSYSTGNRNEKLFF. CDR3 nucleotides: TGTGCCAGCAGTTACTCGACGGGCAACCGAAATGAAAAACTGTTTTTT. The V call is TRBV6-5, the J call TRBJ1-4; no firm D call. With 0 bases removed from V and 5 bases from J, the gap between germline ends came to 13 bases. CDR1 is MNHEY and CDR2 is SVGAGI in the germline V gene. The CDR3 length is 16 residues.

This clonotype was found a few times. This chain uses TRBV9 with TRBJ2-1; tentative D call: TRBD2 (6 bases). The CDR3 length is 13 residues. The V and J ends lost 0 bases and 9 bases respectively, with 10 bases between them. Germline CDR1 and CDR2: SGDLS and YYNGEE. The CDR3, as DNA: TGTGCCAGCAGCGTAGGGCCGGAGGGTGAGCAGTTCTTC. It specifies CASSVGPEGEQFF.

This clonotype has at least ten counts. V and J are TRBV12-3 or TRBV12-4 and TRBJ2-7; no definite D call. V was trimmed by 2 bases and J by 1 base, leaving 12 bases between them. The CDR3 is 15 amino acids. The CDR3 spells CASSLSGTVSYEQYF. CDR3 bases: TGTGCCAGCAGTTTAAGTGGTACGGTGTCCTACGAGCAGTACTTC.

The chain has TRBV29-1 and TRBJ2-7; D might be TRBD1 (6 bases). V lost 5 bases and J lost 4, with 12 bases in between. The germline V gene encodes CDR1 SQVTM and CDR2 ANQGSEA. This CDR3 has 12 amino acids. CDR3 bases: TGCAGCGTTATCACAGGGTTGTACGAGCAGTACTTC. It encodes CSVITGLYEQYF.